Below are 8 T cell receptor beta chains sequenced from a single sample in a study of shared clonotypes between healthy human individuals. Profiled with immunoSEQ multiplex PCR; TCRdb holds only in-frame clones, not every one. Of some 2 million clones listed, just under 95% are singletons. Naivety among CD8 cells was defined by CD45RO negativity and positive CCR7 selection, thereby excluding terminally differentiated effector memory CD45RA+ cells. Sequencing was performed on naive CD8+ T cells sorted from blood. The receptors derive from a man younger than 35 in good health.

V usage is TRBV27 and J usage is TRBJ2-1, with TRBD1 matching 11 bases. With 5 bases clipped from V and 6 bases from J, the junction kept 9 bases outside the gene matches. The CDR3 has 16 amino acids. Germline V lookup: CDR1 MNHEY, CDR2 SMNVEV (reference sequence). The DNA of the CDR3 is TGTGCCAGCAGTCCCGGACAGGGGGCGTTGACCAATGAGCAGTTCTTC. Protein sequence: CASSPGQGALTNEQFF.

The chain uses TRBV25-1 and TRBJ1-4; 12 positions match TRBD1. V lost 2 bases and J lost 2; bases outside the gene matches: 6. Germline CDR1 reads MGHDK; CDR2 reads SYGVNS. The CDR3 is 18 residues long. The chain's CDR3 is CASSEIPGQGATNEKLFF. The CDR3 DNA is TGTGCCAGCAGTGAAATCCCGGGACAGGGGGCTACTAATGAAAAACTGTTTTTT.

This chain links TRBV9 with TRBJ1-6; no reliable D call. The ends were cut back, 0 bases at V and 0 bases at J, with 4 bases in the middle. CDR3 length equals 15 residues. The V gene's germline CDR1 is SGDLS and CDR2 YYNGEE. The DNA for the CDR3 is TGTGCCAGCAGCGTAGAGAGCTCCTATAATTCACCCCTCCACTTT. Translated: CASSVESSYNSPLHF.

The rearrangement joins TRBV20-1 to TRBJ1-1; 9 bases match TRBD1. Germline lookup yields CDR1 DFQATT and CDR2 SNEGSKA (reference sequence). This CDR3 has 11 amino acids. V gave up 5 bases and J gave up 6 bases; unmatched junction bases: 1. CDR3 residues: CSARQGAEAFF. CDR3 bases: TGCAGTGCTCGACAGGGGGCTGAAGCTTTCTTT.

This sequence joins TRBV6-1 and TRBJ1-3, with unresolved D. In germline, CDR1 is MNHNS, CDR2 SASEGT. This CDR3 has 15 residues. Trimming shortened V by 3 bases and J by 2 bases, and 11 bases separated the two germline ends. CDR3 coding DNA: TGTGCCAGCAGTGACGGTATTGAGGCTGGAAACACCATATATTTT. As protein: CASSDGIEAGNTIYF.

Here the CDR3 DNA reads TGTGCCAGCAGCCCTCCCACTTCCTACGAGCAGTACTTC. Translating it yields CASSPPTSYEQYF. The V call is TRBV13, the J call TRBJ2-7; D is unclear. There are 13 residues in the CDR3. Trimming removed 5 bases from V and 1 base from J, with 9 bases in between. The germline V gene has CDR1 PRHDT and CDR2 FYEKMQ (reference sequence).

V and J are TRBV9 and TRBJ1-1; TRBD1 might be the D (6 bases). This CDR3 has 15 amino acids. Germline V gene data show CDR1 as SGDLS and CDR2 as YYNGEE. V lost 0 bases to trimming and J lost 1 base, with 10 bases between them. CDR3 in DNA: TGTGCCAGCAGCGTAGTTGGGGGCAGGAACACTGAAGCTTTCTTT. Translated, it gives CASSVVGGRNTEAFF.

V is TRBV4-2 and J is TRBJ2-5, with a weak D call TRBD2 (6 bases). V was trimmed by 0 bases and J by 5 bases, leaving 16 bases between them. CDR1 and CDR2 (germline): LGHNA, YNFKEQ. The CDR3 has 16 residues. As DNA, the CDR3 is TGTGCCAGCAGCCAAGATGGGCGGGACTCCACGGAGACCCAGTACTTC. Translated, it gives CASSQDGRDSTETQYF.